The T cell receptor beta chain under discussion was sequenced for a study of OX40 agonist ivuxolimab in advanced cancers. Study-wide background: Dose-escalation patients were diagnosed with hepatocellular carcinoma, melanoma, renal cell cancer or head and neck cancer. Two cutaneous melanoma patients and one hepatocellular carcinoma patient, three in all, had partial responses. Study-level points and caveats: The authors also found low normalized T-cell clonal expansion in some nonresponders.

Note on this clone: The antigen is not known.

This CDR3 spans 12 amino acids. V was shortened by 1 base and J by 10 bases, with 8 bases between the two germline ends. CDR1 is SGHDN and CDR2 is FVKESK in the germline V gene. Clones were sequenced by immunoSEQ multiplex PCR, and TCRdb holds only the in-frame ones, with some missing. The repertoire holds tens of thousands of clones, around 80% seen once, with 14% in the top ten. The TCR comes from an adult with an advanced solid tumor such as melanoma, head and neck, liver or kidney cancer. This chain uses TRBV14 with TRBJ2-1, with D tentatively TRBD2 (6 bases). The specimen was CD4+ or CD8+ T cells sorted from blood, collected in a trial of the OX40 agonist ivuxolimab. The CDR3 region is CASSQGREEQFF. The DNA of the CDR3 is TGTGCCAGCAGCCAAGGTCGGGAGGAGCAGTTCTTC. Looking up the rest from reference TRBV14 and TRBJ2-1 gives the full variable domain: EAGVTQFPSHSVIEKGQTVTLRCDPISGHDNLYWYRRVMGKEIKFLLHFVKESKQDESGMPNNRFLAERTGGTYSTLKVQPAELEDSGVYFCASSQGREEQFFGPGTRLTVL.